Below, 32 T cell receptor beta chains from the same sample are listed, as sequenced in a study of early T cells in non-severe SARS-CoV-2 infection. TCRdb reanalysed the 5' RACE reads using MiXCR and keeps one entry per CDR3 protein. The data show fewer than 35,000 distinct CDR3 sequences, with about 5.7% seen just once and over 20% held by the top ten. Sample: whole blood. These TCRs come from an adult who was a healthcare worker with PCR-confirmed SARS-CoV-2 infection or an uninfected control (not recorded which).

This clonotype has ten or more counts. This sequence joins TRBV29-1 and TRBJ1-1; 8 bases match TRBD1. CDR3 size: 14 residues. Germline V gives CDR1 SQVTM, CDR2 ANQGSEA. Losses at the gene ends were 6 bases for V and 3 bases for J; bases not matched to a gene: 9. In DNA, the CDR3 is TGCAGCGTGTCAATAGGACAGGGTGACACTGAAGCTTTCTTT. It yields the protein CSVSIGQGDTEAFF. Filled out from reference TRBV29-1 and TRBJ1-1, the complete variable domain reads SAVISQKPSRDICQRGTSLTIQCQVDSQVTMMFWYRQQPGQSLTLIATANQGSEATYESGFVIDKFPISRPNLTFSTLTVSNMSPEDSSIYLCSVSIGQGDTEAFFGQGTRLTVV.

The rearrangement joins TRBV5-1 to TRBJ2-7, with a tentative D call TRBD2 (5 bases). This CDR3 is built from 13 residues. The V end was cut by 5 bases, the J end by 0 bases, with 9 bases between. Germline loops: CDR1 SGHRS, CDR2 YFSETQ. Written as DNA, the CDR3 is TGCGCCAGCAGGGACTCCAGCTCCTACGAGCAGTACTTC. Translated, it gives CASRDSSSYEQYF.

This clonotype has a count of ten or more. This chain links TRBV18 with TRBJ2-7; 7 nucleotides match TRBD1. Germline V gene lookup returns CDR1 KGHSH and CDR2 LQKENI. The CDR3 length is 13 residues. The V and J ends lost 1 base and 6 bases, in that order; junction bases with no gene match: 3. In nucleotides, the CDR3 is TGTGCCAGCTCACCACGGGACAGAACCGAGCAGTACTTC. The encoded protein is CASSPRDRTEQYF.

This clonotype was recorded at least ten times. The J gene is TRBJ1-1, the V gene TRBV20-1, with TRBD1 matching 7 bases. CDR3 length: 12 amino acids. From germline, CDR1 is DFQATT and CDR2 SNEGSKA (reference sequence). After removal of 4 bases from V and 10 bases from J, the junction contained 9 bases not matched to a gene. In nucleotides, the CDR3 is TGCAGTGCTAAGCAGGGGGGTCCGAGAGCTTTCTTT. Residues: CSAKQGGPRAFF.

This clonotype was seen many times. The chain employs TRBV7-2 and TRBJ1-1, with D unclear. CDR3 size: 13 residues. Germline assignment: CDR1 SGHTA and CDR2 FQGNSA. The ends were cut back, 4 bases at V and 8 bases at J, with 14 bases in the middle. The CDR3 bases are TGTGCCAGCAGCTCTTCGATAAGAAAAGAAGCTTTCTTT. It specifies CASSSSIRKEAFF. Based on the CDR3 plus reference TRBV7-2 and TRBJ1-1, the full variable domain is GAGVSQSPSNKVTEKGKDVELRCDPISGHTALYWYRQSLGQGLEFLIYFQGNSAPDKSGLPSDRFSAERTGGSVSTLTIQRTQQEDSAVYLCASSSSIRKEAFFGQGTRLTVV.

This clonotype was counted ten times or more. In nucleotides, the CDR3 is TGTGCCAGCAGTTTCCCAGGGAGAGAGGAGTACTTC. The encoded protein is CASSFPGREEYF. J is TRBJ2-7 and V is TRBV12-3 or TRBV12-4; D possibly uses TRBD1 or TRBD2 (5 bases each). V shed 3 bases and J shed 11 bases, with 14 bases lying between them. The CDR3 totals 12 residues.

The sample holds many counts of this clonotype. This chain connects TRBV20-1 to TRBJ2-1; 15 nucleotides line up with TRBD2. Germline-derived CDR1 and CDR2 are DFQATT and SNEGSKA (reference sequence). This CDR3 spans 19 amino acids. With 3 bases clipped from V and 6 bases from J, the junction kept 15 bases outside the gene matches. The CDR3: CSASALFGLAGGHSNEQFF. CDR3 coding DNA: TGCAGTGCTAGCGCTCTTTTCGGACTAGCGGGGGGGCATAGCAATGAGCAGTTCTTC.

The sample holds many counts of this clonotype. The V gene is TRBV20-1, the J gene TRBJ2-1; D possibly matches TRBD1 or TRBD2 (5 bases each). The CDR3 length is 18 residues. CDR1 is DFQATT and CDR2 is SNEGSKA in the germline V gene (reference sequence). V lost 5 bases and J 2 bases, leaving 25 bases between the germline ends. CDR3 bases: TGCAGTGCTTCCCAGCCTACTCTAGGGACCAACACCTACAATGAGCAGTTCTTC. Its translation is CSASQPTLGTNTYNEQFF.

Ten or more counts support this clonotype. The gene calls are TRBV5-1 and TRBJ2-2; TRBD1 is a possible D gene (5 bases). V was cut by 4 bases and J by 2 bases, with 9 bases left in between. CDR1 is SGHRS, CDR2 YFSETQ, per germline. The CDR3 covers 14 residues. The CDR3 DNA reads as TGCGCCAGCAGCATGGACACTAACACCGGGGAGCTGTTTTTT. Protein product: CASSMDTNTGELFF.

This clonotype was counted at least ten times. The chain links TRBV3-1 to TRBJ2-7; no firm D call. Germline V gene data show CDR1 as LGHDT and CDR2 as YNNKEL (reference sequence). Trimming left V 0 bases short and J 6 bases short, with 6 bases between. The CDR3 has 12 residues. CDR3: CASSQDSPEQYF. CDR3 in DNA: TGTGCCAGCAGCCAAGATAGTCCCGAGCAGTACTTC.

Many counts were recorded for this clonotype. V and J are TRBV28 and TRBJ2-7; perhaps TRBD2 as D (5 bases). The length of the CDR3 is 15 residues. Germline lookup yields CDR1 MDHEN and CDR2 SYDVKM. Trimming removed 3 bases at V and 0 bases at J, with 12 bases between. The CDR3 DNA reads as TGTGCCAGCAGTTTGGGAGTCCGGGCCTCCTACGAGCAGTACTTC. Translating gives CASSLGVRASYEQYF.

The chain combines TRBV29-1 with TRBJ2-7; TRBD2 matches at 15 bases. Germline values: CDR1 SQVTM, CDR2 ANQGSEA. V shed 5 bases and J 0 bases; nucleotides not matched to a gene: 5. The CDR3 runs 16 residues. The CDR3 loop reads CSVRGLAGGSSYEQYF. As DNA, the CDR3 is TGCAGCGTTCGGGGACTAGCGGGGGGAAGCTCCTACGAGCAGTACTTC.

This clonotype showed up many times. The chain employs TRBV3-1 and TRBJ2-7; D call uncertain. Germline CDR1 LGHDT, CDR2 YNNKEL (reference sequence). The CDR3 totals 14 residues. Trimming stripped 1 base from V and 4 bases from J, with 11 bases between. CDR3 loop: CASSQGTGNYEQYF. In DNA, the CDR3 is TGTGCCAGCAGCCAAGGTACGGGTAATTACGAGCAGTACTTC.

The chain joins TRBV12-3 or TRBV12-4 to TRBJ1-6, with TRBD1 as a possible D gene (6 bases). The CDR3 is 15 residues long. V lost 8 bases to trimming and J lost 10 bases, with 21 bases between them. This CDR3 reads CASSYRGASGSPLHF. The CDR3 coding sequence is TGTGCCAGCTCCTACCGGGGGGCGAGTGGGTCACCCCTCCACTTT.

This clonotype was seen many times. V gene TRBV24-1 combines with J gene TRBJ2-3; 7 nucleotides align to TRBD1. V trimming: 3 bases; J trimming: 6 bases; junction bases outside the gene matches: 14. Germline V gene lookup returns CDR1 KGHDR and CDR2 SFDVKD. This CDR3 is 17 amino acids long. CDR3 sequence reads: CATSDPSGTATPDTQYF. CDR3 DNA sequence: TGTGCCACCAGTGATCCCTCCGGGACAGCGACCCCGGATACGCAGTATTTT.

This clonotype turned up a few times. J is TRBJ2-5 and V is TRBV27, with D tentatively TRBD1 or TRBD2 (5 bases each). This CDR3 is built from 15 residues. CDR1 MNHEY and CDR2 SMNVEV come from the germline V gene (reference sequence). Trimming pared 3 bases from V and 5 bases from J, leaving 16 bases between. CDR3 sequence reads: CASSFDGAGSETQYF. The CDR3 coding sequence is TGTGCCAGCAGTTTCGACGGGGCAGGGAGCGAGACCCAGTACTTC.

This clonotype came up many times. V is TRBV10-2 and J is TRBJ1-2; D ambiguous. V lost 3 bases and J lost 7, with 15 bases in between. The CDR3 has 14 amino acids. From germline, CDR1 is WSHSY and CDR2 SAAADI. The CDR3 reads CASSDGTSFAGYTF. The CDR3 nucleotides read TGCGCCAGCAGTGATGGTACCAGCTTCGCTGGCTACACCTTC.

In its sample, this clonotype was seen many times. This chain uses TRBV14 with TRBJ1-6, with 8 bases aligning to TRBD1. The ends lost 2 bases at V and 0 bases at J; junction bases unmatched: 0. CDR1 SGHDN and CDR2 FVKESK come from the germline V gene. This CDR3 contains 16 residues. The CDR3 DNA sequence: TGTGCCAGCAGCCAAACAGGGGGCTCCTATAATTCACCCCTCCACTTT. It codes for CASSQTGGSYNSPLHF.

The chain combines TRBV30 with TRBJ2-1; 9 bases match TRBD2. This CDR3 spans 12 amino acids. J lost 10 bases, V lost 3 bases, and 4 bases had no gene match. CDR1 is GTSNPN, CDR2 SVGIG, per germline (reference sequence). CDR3 sequence reads: CAWRTSGGEQFF. In DNA, the CDR3 is TGTGCCTGGAGGACTAGCGGCGGGGAGCAGTTCTTC.

This clonotype was recorded at least ten times. V gene TRBV7-9 combines with J gene TRBJ1-5; weak D call: TRBD1 (5 bases). The CDR3 has 13 residues. From germline, CDR1 is SEHNR and CDR2 FQNEAQ (reference sequence). V was clipped by 0 bases and J by 5 bases, with 5 bases between them. The CDR3 is CASSLAGDQPQHF. CDR3 bases: TGTGCCAGCAGCTTAGCGGGGGATCAGCCCCAGCATTTT.

This clonotype was detected a few times. J is TRBJ2-5 and V is TRBV28; D remains ambiguous. Germline lookup yields CDR1 MDHEN and CDR2 SYDVKM. The CDR3 extends over 15 amino acids. V was clipped by 0 bases and J by 1 base, with 9 bases between them. The CDR3 DNA is TGTGCCAGCAGTTTATGGGCGAACTCCCAAGAGACCCAGTACTTC. Amino acid sequence: CASSLWANSQETQYF. Variable domain in full (rest from reference TRBV28 and TRBJ2-5): DVKVTQSSRYLVKRTGEKVFLECVQDMDHENMFWYRQDPGLGLRLIYFSYDVKMKEKGDIPEGYSVSREKKERFSLILESASTNQTSMYLCASSLWANSQETQYFGPGTRLLVL.

This clonotype came up many times. The gene calls are TRBV4-1 and TRBJ1-1, with TRBD1 identical over 7 bases. V dropped 3 bases and J dropped 1; count of bases not matched to a gene: 5. The germline gives CDR1 MGHRA, CDR2 YSYEKL. CDR3 length: 15 amino acids. CDR3 amino acids: CASSQYTGANTEAFF. CDR3 nucleotides: TGCGCCAGCAGCCAGTATACAGGGGCGAACACTGAAGCTTTCTTT.

This clonotype is labeled medium-sized. The chain couples TRBV20-1 to TRBJ1-1, with D hard to call. Germline CDR1 DFQATT, CDR2 SNEGSKA (reference sequence). This CDR3 comprises 14 residues. Trimming left V 3 bases short and J 0 bases short, with 11 bases between. CDR3 bases: TGCAGTGCTAGCCCGGGGTTCATGAACACTGAAGCTTTCTTT. This gives the protein CSASPGFMNTEAFF.

This clonotype has at least ten counts. This chain uses TRBV28 with TRBJ2-1, with TRBD2 as a possible D gene (5 bases). There are 13 residues in the CDR3. With 4 bases removed from V and 6 bases from J, the gap between germline ends came to 10 bases. Germline V gene data show CDR1 as MDHEN and CDR2 as SYDVKM. In nucleotides, the CDR3 is TGTGCCAGCAGTTCAGGACTCTCCAATGAGCAGTTCTTC. It specifies CASSSGLSNEQFF.

This clonotype occurred many times. The chain is built from TRBV7-3 and TRBJ2-3, with 11 bases lining up with TRBD1. The CDR3 is made up of 15 amino acids. Germline V gene sequence: CDR1 SGHTA, CDR2 FQGTGA. V shed 3 bases and J 5 bases; nucleotides not matched to a gene: 4. The CDR3 DNA follows: TGTGCCAGCAGCTTGGGACAGGGGGTAAAAGATACGCAGTATTTT. This sequence encodes CASSLGQGVKDTQYF.

This clonotype turned up a few times. This chain joins TRBV5-1 and TRBJ2-7; TRBD2 matches 7 bases. In germline, CDR1 is SGHRS, CDR2 YFSETQ. J was trimmed by 5 bases and V by 4 bases; bases with no gene match: 12. The CDR3 is made up of 15 amino acids. This chain's CDR3 is CASSLGGLAENEQYF. CDR3 bases: TGCGCCAGCAGCCTGGGAGGCCTAGCGGAGAACGAGCAGTACTTC.

This clonotype was counted at least ten times. The chain employs TRBV5-6 and TRBJ2-4, with 10 bases that match TRBD1. The germline gives CDR1 SGHDT, CDR2 YYEEEE. V lost 5 bases, J lost 0 bases, and 5 bases stayed unmatched. This CDR3 contains 16 residues. This CDR3 is CASRRGQGSAKNIQYF. The CDR3 DNA reads as TGTGCCAGCAGAAGGGGACAGGGGTCAGCCAAAAACATTCAGTACTTC.

In its sample, this clonotype was seen many times. The genes are TRBV7-6 and TRBJ2-3; D remains unclear. V shed 4 bases and J shed 1 base, with 15 bases lying between them. CDR3 length: 16 amino acids. Looked up from germline, CDR1 is SGHVS and CDR2 is FNYEAQ. The DNA for the CDR3 is TGTGCCAGCAGCTGGAACAAGGCCTCTGGCACAGATACGCAGTATTTT. This translates into CASSWNKASGTDTQYF.

This clonotype has a count of ten or more. The CDR3 DNA reads TGTGCCAGCTCACCGACAGGGCTAAGCAATCAGCCCCAGCATTTT. It codes for CASSPTGLSNQPQHF. This chain links TRBV18 with TRBJ1-5; 7 bases match TRBD1. This CDR3 is 15 amino acids long. From germline, CDR1 is KGHSH and CDR2 LQKENI. With 3 bases clipped from V and 1 base from J, the junction kept 3 bases outside the gene matches.

This clonotype was counted a few times. This rearrangement joins TRBV5-5 to TRBJ2-3; TRBD2 aligns across 11 bases. Germline assignment: CDR1 SGHKS and CDR2 YYEKEE (reference sequence). This CDR3 comprises 15 residues. Germline trimming cut 7 bases from V and 1 base from J; bases unmatched to any gene: 5. The CDR3 here is CASCPSGGRTDTQYF. The CDR3 DNA sequence: TGTGCCAGCTGCCCTAGCGGGGGGCGCACAGATACGCAGTATTTT.

This clonotype has at least ten counts. The V call is TRBV7-9, the J call TRBJ2-3; perhaps TRBD1 as D (5 bases). CDR1 and CDR2 from the germline V gene are SEHNR and FQNEAQ (reference sequence). This CDR3 has 19 amino acids. Trimming left V 5 bases short and J 0 bases short, with 24 bases between. DNA for the CDR3: TGTGCCAGCAGCCAAAGACAGCCTTTCGCCCCTTCTAGCACAGATACGCAGTATTTT. The encoded protein is CASSQRQPFAPSSTDTQYF.

This clonotype was seen ten or more times. V gene TRBV7-9 combines with J gene TRBJ2-1; 8 nucleotides agree with TRBD1. V trimming: 8 bases; J trimming: 4 bases; junction bases outside the gene matches: 10. Per the germline V gene, CDR1 is SEHNR and CDR2 is FQNEAQ (reference sequence). The CDR3 consists of 15 residues. In nucleotides, the CDR3 is TGTGCCAGCTCCAGGGGGCGCAATGAGTACAATGAGCAGTTCTTC. It specifies CASSRGRNEYNEQFF.